Following are 28 T cell receptor beta chains from one sample sequenced in a study of T cell responses to AZD1222 COVID-19 vaccine. Repertoires were generated with immunoSEQ multiplex PCR, while TCRdb's copy carries only in-frame clones and drops some. The sample lists around 150,000 clones; just over 90% were seen once. The sequences come from peripheral blood, collected on day 0 of MenACWY control vaccination. Receptors originate from an adult in good health.

The chain combines TRBV6-5 with TRBJ1-5; weak D call: TRBD1 (5 bases). Trimming took 8 bases from V and 0 from J, leaving 14 bases between them. Germline CDR1 MNHEY, CDR2 SVGAGI. CDR3 length: 15 amino acids. The CDR3 region has the DNA TGTGCCAGCCAAGGGAGGGGTTATAGCAATCAGCCCCAGCATTTT. Translation gives CASQGRGYSNQPQHF.

CDR3 nucleotide sequence: TGCGCCAGCAGCTTGGTTCCAGGGACAGGGGAAGGTGGCTACACCTTC. Translated, it gives CASSLVPGTGEGGYTF. The V gene is TRBV5-1, the J gene TRBJ1-2, with TRBD1 matching over 10 bases. The germline V gene has CDR1 SGHRS and CDR2 YFSETQ. CDR3 length: 16 amino acids. V lost 0 bases and J lost 7; bases outside the gene matches: 9.

The chain employs TRBV3-1 (or the pseudogene TRBV3-2) and TRBJ1-6, with D possibly being TRBD1 (5 bases). This CDR3 is built from 15 residues. The V end was cut by 0 bases, the J end by 10 bases, with 13 bases between. The germline V gene has CDR1 LGHDT and CDR2 YNNKEL (reference sequence). CDR3 in DNA: TGTGCCAGCAGCCAAGAGCCCGGGGGAAAATCACCCCTCCACTTT. Translation: CASSQEPGGKSPLHF.

The chain links TRBV18 to TRBJ1-4; 7 positions match TRBD1. CDR1 and CDR2 from the germline V gene are KGHSH and LQKENI. J gave up 8 bases and V 3 bases, and 15 bases lay outside the gene matches. The CDR3 is 17 residues long. The CDR3 protein is CASSPDPRGRVREKLFF. CDR3 coding DNA: TGTGCCAGCTCACCGGATCCGAGGGGGCGCGTTCGGGAAAAACTGTTTTTT.

V gene TRBV11-3 combines with J gene TRBJ2-1, with D tentatively TRBD1 (6 bases). Trimming shortened V by 7 bases and J by 6 bases, and 16 bases separated the two germline ends. The CDR3 totals 14 residues. Germline V CDR1 and CDR2: SGHNT, YENEEA. In nucleotides, the CDR3 is TGTGCCAGCACCCCCCCTGGGACAATCAATGAGCAGTTCTTC. Amino acids: CASTPPGTINEQFF.

The genes are TRBV29-1 and TRBJ2-1; 11 bases match TRBD2. The CDR3 is 14 amino acids. With V trimmed by 4 bases and J by 7 bases, 6 bases remained unmatched. CDR1 SQVTM and CDR2 ANQGSEA come from the germline V gene. DNA for the CDR3: TGCAGCGTTGCTACTAGCGGGAGTAAAAATGAGCAGTTCTTC. It encodes CSVATSGSKNEQFF.

J is TRBJ2-7 and V is TRBV10-3, with TRBD2 matching over 13 bases. CDR3 size: 14 residues. Germline CDR1 ENHRY, CDR2 SYGVKD. V trimming: 9 bases; J trimming: 1 base; junction bases outside the gene matches: 3. The CDR3 DNA reads as TGTGCCATAACTAGCGGGAGGGCATCCTACGAGCAGTACTTC. It specifies CAITSGRASYEQYF.

This chain connects TRBV11-3 to TRBJ2-5, with D hard to call. Trimming took off 7 bases at V and 1 base at J, with 13 bases between the two ends. Germline-derived CDR1 and CDR2 are SGHNT and YENEEA. This CDR3 spans 14 amino acids. The CDR3, as DNA: TGTGCCAGCACCCAGAGTCCGGTCCAAGAGACCCAGTACTTC. Its translation: CASTQSPVQETQYF. The full variable domain, its missing parts supplied by reference TRBV11-3 and TRBJ2-5, is EAGVVQSPRYKIIEKKQPVAFWCNPISGHNTLYWYLQNLGQGPELLIRYENEEAVDDSQLPKDRFSAERLKGVDSTLKIQPAELGDSAVYLCASTQSPVQETQYFGPGTRLLVL.

The V and J genes are TRBV15 and TRBJ2-1; 10 nucleotides match TRBD2. The V segment lost 1 base and the J segment 10 bases; nucleotides outside the gene matches: 10. Germline V lookup: CDR1 LNHNV, CDR2 YYDKDF (reference sequence). This CDR3 contains 16 residues. The CDR3 spells CATSRVALAGVMEQFF. CDR3 nucleotide sequence: TGTGCCACCAGCAGAGTGGCCCTAGCGGGAGTTATGGAGCAGTTCTTC.

V and J are TRBV6-5 and TRBJ1-4; D is possibly TRBD1 (6 bases). In germline, CDR1 is MNHEY, CDR2 SVGAGI. This CDR3 spans 14 amino acids. The V end lost 6 bases, the J end lost 8 bases, and 16 bases lay between the germline ends. The CDR3 sequence is CASSTPGAREKLFF. CDR3 bases: TGTGCCAGCAGCACCCCAGGGGCGAGAGAAAAACTGTTTTTT.

V usage is TRBV9 and J usage is TRBJ1-1, with TRBD1 identical over 7 bases. This CDR3 has 14 residues. Per germline, CDR1 SGDLS and CDR2 YYNGEE. The trim removed 4 bases at V and 5 bases at J, leaving 8 bases unmatched. CDR3 in amino acids: CASSTGGGRTEAFF. CDR3 DNA: TGTGCCAGCAGCACTGGAGGGGGCCGGACTGAAGCTTTCTTT.

This chain connects TRBV11-2 to TRBJ2-1; the match to TRBD2 covers 9 bases. The V gene end was trimmed by 3 bases and the J gene end by 5 bases; junction bases not matched to a gene: 2. The CDR3 totals 14 residues. Germline CDR1 reads SGHAT; CDR2 reads FQNNGV. The CDR3 loop reads CASSFSGSHNEQFF. The CDR3 coding sequence is TGTGCCAGCAGCTTTAGCGGGAGTCACAATGAGCAGTTCTTC.

This rearrangement joins TRBV2 to TRBJ1-1; maybe TRBD1 (6 bases). Trimming cost V 7 bases and J 0 bases, with 12 bases left between them. This CDR3 region has 14 residues. Per germline, CDR1 SNHLY and CDR2 FYNNEI. The CDR3 here is CASTPGVMNTEAFF. DNA of the CDR3: TGTGCCAGCACCCCAGGGGTTATGAACACTGAAGCTTTCTTT.

This chain uses TRBV4-1 with TRBJ1-1; TRBD1 aligns across 10 bases. CDR1 and CDR2 (germline): MGHRA, YSYEKL. Unmatched junction bases numbered 8, after V lost 3 bases and J lost 4 bases. The CDR3 runs 16 residues. CDR3 in amino acids: CASSHRDRGESTEAFF. CDR3 coding DNA: TGCGCCAGCAGCCACCGGGACAGGGGCGAGAGCACTGAAGCTTTCTTT.

The chain is built from TRBV4-2 and TRBJ2-1, with D perhaps matching TRBD1 or TRBD2 (5 bases each). From germline, CDR1 is LGHNA and CDR2 YNFKEQ. The CDR3 totals 14 residues. V was pared by 10 bases and J by 7 bases, with 20 bases between. CDR3 residues: CAIKSGTTLNEQFF. The CDR3 DNA is TGTGCCATCAAGTCCGGGACCACCCTAAATGAGCAGTTCTTC.

The V and J genes are TRBV6-5 and TRBJ2-7; 7 bases match TRBD1. Losses at the gene ends were 5 bases for V and 2 bases for J; bases not matched to a gene: 6. The CDR3 runs to 14 residues. CDR1 MNHEY and CDR2 SVGAGI come from the germline V gene. The CDR3 spells CASSRDSLAYEQYF. The CDR3 DNA is TGTGCCAGCAGTAGGGACAGCCTTGCCTACGAGCAGTACTTC.

The CDR3 is CASSEPGLAGNNEQFF. DNA of the CDR3: TGTGCCAGCAGTGAACCGGGACTAGCGGGGAACAATGAGCAGTTCTTC. The V call is TRBV6-1, the J call TRBJ2-1; 13 nucleotides agree with TRBD2. This CDR3 has 16 residues. V trimming: 2 bases; J trimming: 5 bases; junction bases outside the gene matches: 3. CDR1 is MNHNS and CDR2 is SASEGT in the germline V gene.

In regard to this clone: One junction end does not reproduce the germline sequence, and a read error may be involved. The chain joins TRBV7-7 to TRBJ2-5, with TRBD1 matching 7 bases. The CDR3 loop spans 13 amino acids. The germline gives CDR1 SSHAT, CDR2 FNYEAQ (reference sequence). In DNA, the CDR3 is TGTGCTAGCAGCTTAAACAGGGGTGAGACCCAGTACTTC. Translation: CASSLNRGETQYF.

The chain couples TRBV18 to TRBJ2-7, with D perhaps matching TRBD1 (6 bases). The V end was cut by 4 bases, the J end by 0 bases, with 13 bases between. The CDR3 has 15 residues. Germline loops: CDR1 KGHSH, CDR2 LQKENI. As DNA, the CDR3 is TGTGCCAGCTCACGGGGTGCGACAGGCTCCTACGAGCAGTACTTC. Its translation: CASSRGATGSYEQYF.

The chain couples TRBV28 to TRBJ1-4; TRBD1 matches at 7 bases. V shed 5 bases, J shed 4 bases, and the junction held 7 bases outside the gene matches. This CDR3 comprises 15 residues. CDR1 MDHEN and CDR2 SYDVKM come from the germline V gene. The CDR3 reads CASSAAGGINEKLFF. CDR3 sequence (DNA): TGTGCCAGCAGTGCCGCAGGGGGAATTAATGAAAAACTGTTTTTT.

The DNA for the CDR3 is TGTGCCAGCAGTGGAGCTAGCGGGAGGGAGAGGGTGGAGCAGTACTTC. It yields the protein CASSGASGRERVEQYF. The J gene is TRBJ2-7, the V gene TRBV25-1; TRBD2 agrees at 12 bases. The junction had 11 bases not matched to a gene; V was cut back by 4 bases and J by 7 bases. This CDR3 contains 16 residues. From germline, CDR1 is MGHDK and CDR2 SYGVNS.

The genes are TRBV7-9 and TRBJ2-7, with 9 positions matching TRBD1. From germline, CDR1 is SEHNR and CDR2 FQNEAQ (reference sequence). The V and J ends lost 5 bases and 4 bases, in that order; junction bases with no gene match: 6. This CDR3 is built from 14 residues. The chain's CDR3 is CASSLGTGRYEQYF. In nucleotides, the CDR3 is TGTGCCAGCAGCCTTGGGACAGGGCGATACGAGCAGTACTTC.

V is TRBV11-2 and J is TRBJ1-2; tentative D call: TRBD1 (6 bases). The CDR3 runs to 15 residues. Per germline, CDR1 SGHAT and CDR2 FQNNGV. The V and J ends lost 3 bases and 4 bases respectively, with 15 bases between them. Here the CDR3 DNA reads TGTGCCAGCAGCTTGGTACCAGGGGACTCCTATGGCTACACCTTC. This translates into CASSLVPGDSYGYTF.

The V and J genes are TRBV5-4 and TRBJ2-7; 7 bases fit TRBD2. The germline gives CDR1 SGHNT, CDR2 YYREEE (reference sequence). V was pared by 9 bases and J by 4 bases, with 10 bases of the junction left unmatched. This CDR3 is 13 amino acids long. Here the CDR3 DNA reads TGTGCCATTAAGACTAGCCCTGGATACGAGCAGTACTTC. Amino acid sequence: CAIKTSPGYEQYF.

The CDR3 nucleotides read TGTGCCAGCAGTGAAGTTGACAGAAATCAGCCCCAGCATTTT. Translated: CASSEVDRNQPQHF. The rearrangement uses TRBV2 and TRBJ1-5, with TRBD1 as a possible D gene (5 bases). The CDR3 loop spans 14 amino acids. V lost 1 base, J lost 4 bases, and 8 bases lay in between. Germline V gives CDR1 SNHLY, CDR2 FYNNEI.

The rearrangement uses TRBV5-6 and TRBJ1-6, with D uncertain. With 3 bases removed from V and 8 bases from J, the gap between germline ends came to 18 bases. The germline gives CDR1 SGHDT, CDR2 YYEEEE. CDR3 length: 16 amino acids. The CDR3 nucleotides are TGTGCCAGCAGCTCACTGACCGAGGGCCTCGATTCACCCCTCCACTTT. Amino acids: CASSSLTEGLDSPLHF.

V usage is TRBV6-5 and J usage is TRBJ2-1; D gene ambiguous. CDR3 size: 12 residues. CDR1 is MNHEY, CDR2 SVGAGI, per germline. V was cut by 5 bases and J by 9 bases, with 11 bases left in between. This CDR3 reads CASSTISGEQFF. DNA for the CDR3: TGTGCCAGCAGTACCATCTCGGGTGAGCAGTTCTTC.

This clone appeared a single time. This rearrangement joins TRBV6-4 to TRBJ2-2; D gene ambiguous. The CDR3 runs to 14 residues. Germline V gene sequence: CDR1 MRHNA, CDR2 SNTAGT. V gave up 6 bases and J gave up 0 bases, with 8 bases separating them. CDR3 protein: CASSLFSNTGELFF. The CDR3 DNA follows: TGTGCCAGCAGCCTATTTTCGAACACCGGGGAGCTGTTTTTT.